This paragraph covers one TCR beta chain sequence. Its antigen is still unknown. This record comes from a study of a mutant IDH1 vaccine in newly diagnosed glioma. In the study overall: Averaging roughly 40 years of age, treated patients were approximately 60% male and approximately 40% female. Most patients had radiochemotherapy with temozolomide before enrollment; others had one alone.

Trimming at V came to 0 bases and at J to 0 bases, leaving 5 bases not matched to a gene. The V gene's germline CDR1 is SGHRS and CDR2 YFSETQ. The CDR3 is 16 amino acids. Measured with immunoSEQ multiplex PCR; TCRdb has only the in-frame clones, and not every one. The repertoire holds around 120,000 clones, with over 75% as singletons. Overall study results and limits: Most patients, around 93%, showed vaccine-induced immune responses.

Time point defined: week 11, during vaccination. The study gave 300 ug of mutant IDH1 20-mer peptide per vaccine dose, with topical imiquimod. The genes are TRBV5-1 and TRBJ2-7; TRBD1 matches 8 bases. This TCR was sampled from a man aged 35 to 55 with glioma. The source material was PBMCs, sampled from a glioma patient whose treatment included an IDH1 peptide vaccine. CDR3 protein: CASSLAPDRASYEQYF. Written as DNA, the CDR3 is TGCGCCAGCAGCTTGGCGCCGGACAGGGCCTCCTACGAGCAGTACTTC.